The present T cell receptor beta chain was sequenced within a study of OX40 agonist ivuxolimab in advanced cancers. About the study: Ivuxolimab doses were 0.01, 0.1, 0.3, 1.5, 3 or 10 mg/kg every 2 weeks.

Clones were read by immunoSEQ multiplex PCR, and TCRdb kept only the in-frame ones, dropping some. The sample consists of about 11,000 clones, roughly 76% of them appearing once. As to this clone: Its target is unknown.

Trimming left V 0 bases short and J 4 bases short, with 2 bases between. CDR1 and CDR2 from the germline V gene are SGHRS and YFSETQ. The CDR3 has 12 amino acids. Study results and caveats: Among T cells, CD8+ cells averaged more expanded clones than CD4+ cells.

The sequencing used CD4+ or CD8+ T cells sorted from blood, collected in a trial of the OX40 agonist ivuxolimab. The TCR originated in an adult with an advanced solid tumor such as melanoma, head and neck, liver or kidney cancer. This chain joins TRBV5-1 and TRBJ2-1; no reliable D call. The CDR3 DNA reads TGCGCCAGCAGCTTGGTTTACAATGAGCAGTTCTTC. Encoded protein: CASSLVYNEQFF.